One T cell receptor (beta chain) is described in this entry. The source of the sample is a study of PD-L1 blockade in urothelial cancer. Study as a whole: Analyses used blood from 3 weeks (second dose) and 6 weeks after treatment start.

Spiked synthetic TCR analogs estimated absolute template abundance per PCR. Method: immunoSEQ multiplex PCR; TCRdb's copy keeps in-frame clones and lacks some. Found here are some 45,000 clones, roughly 88% of them singletons; the top ten hold 3.9%. The sample consisted of PBMCs, taken around atezolizumab (anti-PD-L1) treatment. The origin of this receptor is a man older than 75 with urothelial cancer.

For the CDR3, the DNA is TGTGCCAGCAGTTCCCGGGCGGGAGTCAAGGAGACCCAGTACTTC. Amino acids: CASSSRAGVKETQYF. J is TRBJ2-5 and V is TRBV6-6, with 7 bases fitting TRBD2. The CDR3 spans 15 residues. Germline-derived CDR1 and CDR2 are MNHNY and SVGAGI (reference sequence). V lost 4 bases, J lost 5 bases, and 10 bases stayed unmatched.